This T cell receptor beta chain comes out of a study of blood T cells in healthy people across ages. Study findings and constraints: With unsorted PBMCs, a conclusive comparison of naive versus antigen-experienced cells was not possible.

Primed by a sample-barcoded 5' primer and a J-beta primer mix, a second PCR proceeded for 7 to 11 cycles. Each CDR3 protein is one row after TCRdb ran MiXCR on the 5' RACE reads. This sample has some 700,000 distinct CDR3 sequences, with about a fifth found just once. Points on this clonotype: The target antigen is unknown.

This CDR3 region has 14 residues. Germline lookup yields CDR1 KGHDR and CDR2 SFDVKD. Specimen: blood. The clonotype was recovered from an older man in good health. The rearrangement links TRBV24-1 to TRBJ2-7; TRBD2 aligns across 13 bases. The J call is in doubt because the DNA end fits TRBJ2-1 better. In DNA form, the CDR3 reads TGTGCCACCAGTACCGGGACTAGCGGGGCCGAGCAGTTCTTC. Amino acid sequence: CATSTGTSGAEQFF.